The 27 T cell receptor beta chains listed next were all sequenced from one sample in a study of PD-1 blockade in classical Hodgkin lymphoma. As to time point: newly diagnosed, previously untreated cHL patient sample. Thawed PBMCs were subjected to magnetic negative selection, which yielded isolated CD8+ T cells. Produced via immunoSEQ multiplex PCR; TCRdb's table is partial and in-frame only. The sample yields 19,000 or so clones, 85% to 90% seen once. The sequencing sample was made of CD8+ T cells from blood. Every receptor here comes from a human donor with classical Hodgkin lymphoma.

V gene TRBV5-6 combines with J gene TRBJ1-2; D might be TRBD1 (5 bases). Germline CDR1 reads SGHDT; CDR2 reads YYEEEE. This CDR3 is built from 14 residues. V was clipped by 1 base and J by 8 bases, with 15 bases between them. CDR3 coding DNA: TGTGCCAGCAGCTTGAGTCCACCCGGGGGAGGCTACACCTTC. Translated, it gives CASSLSPPGGGYTF.

The CDR3 protein is CASSTASWSGYTF. DNA of the CDR3: TGTGCCAGTAGTACGGCATCGTGGAGTGGCTACACCTTC. The rearrangement joins TRBV19 to TRBJ1-2, with unresolved D. Germline CDR1 is LNHDA and CDR2 is SQIVND (reference sequence). The CDR3 is 13 residues long. V lost 4 bases and J lost 7, with 13 bases in between.

The chain combines TRBV6-5 with TRBJ1-1; 8 bases align to TRBD1. CDR3 size: 13 residues. V lost 6 bases and J lost 5; bases outside the gene matches: 5. Germline CDR1 MNHEY, CDR2 SVGAGI. This CDR3 is CASRTGVGTEAFF. The DNA of the CDR3 is TGTGCCAGCAGGACAGGGGTGGGTACTGAAGCTTTCTTT.

V usage is TRBV7-7 and J usage is TRBJ2-5, with 7 bases that match TRBD2. V was pared by 2 bases and J by 5 bases, with 14 bases of the junction left unmatched. CDR1 SSHAT and CDR2 FNYEAQ come from the germline V gene (reference sequence). CDR3 size: 17 residues. The CDR3 spells CASSLRLSGGPRETQYF. The CDR3 DNA follows: TGTGCCAGCAGCTTACGGCTGTCGGGGGGACCCCGGGAGACCCAGTACTTC.

The rearrangement links TRBV5-1 to TRBJ1-1, with TRBD1 identical over 10 bases. The trim removed 4 bases at V and 3 bases at J, leaving 6 bases unmatched. Germline CDR1 SGHRS, CDR2 YFSETQ. This CDR3 is built from 15 residues. The CDR3 DNA reads TGCGCCAGCAGCACACGGACAGGGGGGGACACTGAAGCTTTCTTT. Translating it yields CASSTRTGGDTEAFF.

The sample holds a few counts of this clone. The V gene is TRBV4-2, the J gene TRBJ1-5; D gene unclear. V lost 4 bases to trimming and J lost 4 bases, with 8 bases between them. Germline V gene sequence: CDR1 LGHNA, CDR2 YNFKEQ. The CDR3 has 13 residues. CDR3 nucleotides: TGTGCCAGCAGCCCCTCCTCAAATCAGCCCCAGCATTTT. Encoded protein: CASSPSSNQPQHF.

Only a few counts were recorded for this clone. The chain combines TRBV5-1 with TRBJ1-2; 9 nucleotides align to TRBD1. Trimming cost V 7 bases and J 6 bases; bases outside gene matches: 10. The CDR3 totals 14 residues. Germline CDR1 reads SGHRS; CDR2 reads YFSETQ. The CDR3 spells CASGEDRGGDGYTF. In DNA, the CDR3 is TGCGCCAGCGGAGAGGACAGGGGAGGGGATGGCTACACCTTC.

The chain couples TRBV4-3 to TRBJ2-1; D is ambiguous. The CDR3 sequence is 16 residues long. Trimming cost V 1 base and J 0 bases, with 10 bases left between them. Germline lookup yields CDR1 LGHNA and CDR2 YSLEER. The CDR3 loop reads CASSQVKYSSYNEQFF. For the CDR3, the DNA is TGCGCCAGCAGCCAAGTGAAATATAGCTCCTACAATGAGCAGTTCTTC.

This chain joins TRBV9 and TRBJ2-1; D uncertain. The V and J ends lost 0 bases and 5 bases respectively, with 3 bases between them. The V gene's germline CDR1 is SGDLS and CDR2 YYNGEE. CDR3 length equals 12 residues. CDR3 in amino acids: CASSVGHNEQFF. DNA of the CDR3: TGTGCCAGCAGCGTAGGTCACAATGAGCAGTTCTTC.

The chain couples TRBV7-7 to TRBJ2-7; possibly TRBD2 for D (5 bases). V was pared by 5 bases and J by 4 bases, with 12 bases between. CDR1 is SSHAT, CDR2 FNYEAQ, per germline (reference sequence). The CDR3 runs 13 residues. The CDR3 DNA sequence: TGTGCCAGCAGCCCTGAGGGAGAGTACGAGCAGTACTTC. It codes for CASSPEGEYEQYF.

The V and J genes are TRBV6-1 and TRBJ2-4; D gene ambiguous. The germline V gene encodes CDR1 MNHNS and CDR2 SASEGT. Between the trimmed V and J ends, which lost 10 bases and 0 bases, there was a span of 1 base. This CDR3 spans 10 amino acids. CDR3 in amino acids: CATAKNIQYF. The CDR3 DNA reads TGTGCCACAGCCAAAAACATTCAGTACTTC.

The V call is TRBV2, the J call TRBJ2-7; tentative D call: TRBD2 (6 bases). CDR3 size: 15 residues. CDR1 and CDR2 (germline): SNHLY, FYNNEI. V lost 1 base and J 6 bases, leaving 16 bases between the germline ends. The CDR3 nucleotides are TGTGCCAGCAGTGAAGTGGGGACTGCCCTAAGCGAGCAGTACTTC. Its translation: CASSEVGTALSEQYF.

This clone was counted once. This sequence joins TRBV7-9 and TRBJ2-2; D might be TRBD1 or TRBD2, each matching 5 bases. The germline V gene has CDR1 SEHNR and CDR2 FQNEAQ (reference sequence). V shed 8 bases and J shed 5 bases, with 15 bases lying between them. This CDR3 contains 14 residues. The chain's CDR3 is CASSPGLRTGELFF. Here the CDR3 DNA reads TGTGCCAGCTCGCCGGGGCTTCGGACCGGGGAGCTGTTTTTT.

This clone was recorded once. This chain connects TRBV6-5 to TRBJ1-2; D gene uncertain. CDR1 MNHEY and CDR2 SVGAGI come from the germline V gene. The V end was cut by 2 bases, the J end by 0 bases, with 10 bases between. This CDR3 contains 15 residues. The CDR3 nucleotides read TGTGCCAGCAGTTACGGGTCAGATTCTAACTATGGCTACACCTTC. Amino acids: CASSYGSDSNYGYTF.

The rearrangement uses TRBV4-2 and TRBJ1-1, with no clear D. There are 14 residues in the CDR3. Germline CDR1 reads LGHNA; CDR2 reads YNFKEQ. The V gene lost 5 bases and the J gene lost 2 bases, with 12 bases spanning the gap. The CDR3 DNA is TGTGCCAGCAGCTTGGCACAGCTAAACACTGAAGCTTTCTTT. Its protein is CASSLAQLNTEAFF.

This chain connects TRBV5-6 to TRBJ2-4; a weak D match, TRBD2 (5 bases). The V and J ends lost 4 bases and 0 bases respectively, with 17 bases between them. The CDR3 is 17 amino acids. Germline CDR1 is SGHDT and CDR2 is YYEEEE. The CDR3 DNA reads TGTGCCAGCAGCGTCACGAGCGGCCTACTAGCCAAAAACATTCAGTACTTC. It encodes CASSVTSGLLAKNIQYF.

The genes are TRBV30 and TRBJ1-1; D uncertain. Germline lookup yields CDR1 GTSNPN and CDR2 SVGIG (reference sequence). This CDR3 contains 16 residues. V dropped 4 bases and J dropped 2 bases, with 20 bases sitting between them. CDR3 bases: TGTGCCTGGAAACCCGGTTATGAGAGGATCAACACTGAAGCTTTCTTT. This sequence encodes CAWKPGYERINTEAFF. Drawing the rest from reference TRBV30 and TRBJ1-1, the complete variable domain is SQTIHQWPATLVQPVGSPLSLECTVEGTSNPNLYWYRQAAGRGLQLLFYSVGIGQISSEVPQNLSASRPQDRQFILSSKKLLLSDSGFYLCAWKPGYERINTEAFFGQGTRLTVV.

CDR3 loop: CASSRTGNSYEQYF. The CDR3 nucleotides read TGTGCCAGCAGCAGGACAGGGAACAGTTACGAGCAGTACTTC. The V gene is TRBV28, the J gene TRBJ2-7; 8 nucleotides line up with TRBD1. V lost 6 bases and J lost 4; bases outside the gene matches: 8. There are 14 residues in the CDR3. Germline V gene data show CDR1 as MDHEN and CDR2 as SYDVKM.

The V gene is TRBV19, the J gene TRBJ1-4; D uncertain. Trimming cost V 6 bases and J 6 bases, with 11 bases left between them. This CDR3 spans 13 amino acids. CDR1 LNHDA and CDR2 SQIVND come from the germline V gene (reference sequence). The DNA of the CDR3 is TGTGCCAGTAGAGCCATCGGGGATGAAAAACTGTTTTTT. As protein: CASRAIGDEKLFF.

V and J are TRBV7-9 and TRBJ2-1, with D unresolved. The V end was cut by 4 bases, the J end by 0 bases, with 13 bases between. Germline CDR1 reads SEHNR; CDR2 reads FQNEAQ (reference sequence). The CDR3 covers 16 residues. CDR3: CASSYLLSTSYNEQFF. DNA for the CDR3: TGTGCCAGCAGCTACCTTTTGTCTACCTCCTACAATGAGCAGTTCTTC.

This chain joins TRBV27 and TRBJ1-2; 9 positions agree with TRBD1. J was trimmed by 6 bases and V by 3 bases; bases with no gene match: 11. The germline V gene has CDR1 MNHEY and CDR2 SMNVEV (reference sequence). The CDR3 has 16 amino acids. CDR3 nucleotide sequence: TGTGCCAGCAGTTTTCGACCGGGACAGGGTATGGATGGCTACACCTTC. Protein: CASSFRPGQGMDGYTF.

This rearrangement joins TRBV4-3 to TRBJ1-3; D call uncertain. This CDR3 has 17 amino acids. Trimming removed 0 bases at V and 4 bases at J, with 16 bases between. Germline V gene sequence: CDR1 LGHNA, CDR2 YSLEER. The CDR3 nucleotides are TGCGCCAGCAGCCAAGAGGGTCCCCTTGCTGCCGGAAACACCATATATTTT. This codes for CASSQEGPLAAGNTIYF.

This clone was found a few times. V is TRBV4-1 and J is TRBJ1-5; a weak D match, TRBD1 (5 bases). V lost 4 bases, J lost 7 bases, and 20 bases lay in between. The CDR3 runs 16 residues. Germline V CDR1 and CDR2: MGHRA, YSYEKL. CDR3 bases: TGCGCCAGCAGCCCACAGGAGGCAGGGACGGGACAGCCCCAGCATTTT. The encoded protein is CASSPQEAGTGQPQHF.

There are a few counts of this clone. The sample has other DNA sequences that encode this CDR3 too. The gene calls are TRBV29-1 and TRBJ2-7, with 9 nucleotides matching TRBD1. There are 15 residues in the CDR3. Germline assignment: CDR1 SQVTM and CDR2 ANQGSEA. J gave up 2 bases and V 0 bases, and 5 bases lay outside the gene matches. This chain's CDR3 is CSVEDPGTGTYEQYF. For the CDR3, the DNA is TGCAGCGTTGAAGACCCCGGGACAGGGACCTACGAGCAGTACTTC.

The chain uses TRBV7-6 and TRBJ2-2; TRBD2 matches at 9 bases. The germline gives CDR1 SGHVS, CDR2 FNYEAQ. This CDR3 is 17 amino acids long. V shed 2 bases and J 1 base; nucleotides not matched to a gene: 5. CDR3 DNA: TGTGCCAGCAGCTTACTCCTAGCGGGGATGAACACCGGGGAGCTGTTTTTT. Protein product: CASSLLLAGMNTGELFF.

The rearrangement joins TRBV7-2 to TRBJ2-5; 7 bases match TRBD1. The V gene end was trimmed by 5 bases and the J gene end by 3 bases; junction bases not matched to a gene: 6. The CDR3 contains 14 residues. CDR1 SGHTA and CDR2 FQGNSA come from the germline V gene. The CDR3 region has the DNA TGTGCCAGCAGCACCTCCGGGACAGAAGAGACCCAGTACTTC. Its protein is CASSTSGTEETQYF.

The rearrangement uses TRBV6-5 and TRBJ2-5; D is ambiguous. Trimming shortened V by 0 bases and J by 2 bases, and 10 bases separated the two germline ends. The CDR3 runs to 15 residues. Germline CDR1 reads MNHEY; CDR2 reads SVGAGI. CDR3 sequence: CASSYSKARQETQYF. The CDR3 DNA reads as TGTGCCAGCAGTTACTCGAAAGCGAGACAAGAGACCCAGTACTTC.